Shown below are 27 T cell receptor beta chains from a single sample sequenced in a study of T cell changes during pregnancy in multiple sclerosis. TCRdb's table, derived via immunoSEQ multiplex PCR, lists solely in-frame clones and lacks some. The sample consists of tens of thousands of clones, around nine tenths of them appearing once. Specimen: peripheral blood, collected in the first trimester of pregnancy. The source is a female donor in good health, enrolled as a control in a pregnancy study.

This rearrangement joins TRBV27 to TRBJ1-4, with D perhaps matching TRBD1 (6 bases). CDR1 and CDR2 (germline): MNHEY, SMNVEV (reference sequence). V shed 9 bases and J shed 13 bases, with 27 bases lying between them. The CDR3 consists of 15 residues. In nucleotides, the CDR3 is TGTGCCAGTTCACCCTGGACAGATACTAATGAGGTACTGTTTTTT. Encoded protein: CASSPWTDTNEVLFF.

The V call is TRBV7-9, the J call TRBJ2-1; D ambiguous. V was trimmed by 5 bases and J by 8 bases, leaving 10 bases between them. Germline assignment: CDR1 SEHNR and CDR2 FQNEAQ (reference sequence). The CDR3 runs 12 residues. The chain's CDR3 is CASSIPVDEQFF. CDR3 sequence (DNA): TGTGCCAGCAGCATCCCCGTTGATGAGCAGTTCTTC. Full variable domain (missing parts from reference TRBV7-9 and TRBJ2-1): DTGVSQNPRHKITKRGQNVTFRCDPISEHNRLYWYRQTLGQGPEFLTYFQNEAQLEKSRLLSDRFSAERPKGSFSTLEIQRTEQGDSAMYLCASSIPVDEQFFGPGTRLTVL.

This chain joins TRBV6-5 and TRBJ1-2, with D possibly being TRBD1 (5 bases). V was clipped by 2 bases and J by 1 base, with 14 bases between them. This CDR3 comprises 16 residues. Germline V lookup: CDR1 MNHEY, CDR2 SVGAGI. CDR3 bases: TGTGCCAGCAGTTACGGGGCAGGGATGAGTAACTATGGCTACACCTTC. Its protein is CASSYGAGMSNYGYTF.

The chain combines TRBV9 with TRBJ2-5, with D possibly being TRBD1 (6 bases). This CDR3 is built from 16 residues. Trimming took off 4 bases at V and 3 bases at J, with 19 bases between the two ends. Germline V lookup: CDR1 SGDLS, CDR2 YYNGEE. For the CDR3, the DNA is TGTGCCAGCAGCCTACCCCGTTGGGGGCCGGAAGAGACCCAGTACTTC. This codes for CASSLPRWGPEETQYF. Drawing the rest from reference TRBV9 and TRBJ2-5, the complete variable domain is DSGVTQTPKHLITATGQRVTLRCSPRSGDLSVYWYQQSLDQGLQFLIQYYNGEERAKGNILERFSAQQFPDLHSELNLSSLELGDSALYFCASSLPRWGPEETQYFGPGTRLLVL.

The rearrangement links TRBV21-1 to TRBJ2-5; the table's D call TRBD2 went unverified against the DNA. TRBV21-1 represents a pseudogene. There are 16 residues in the CDR3. The CDR3, as DNA: TGTGCCAGCAGCAATGTACAACGGGGAGGGATAGAGACCCAGTACTTC. As protein: CASSNVQRGGIETQYF.

This clone was counted only a few times. The chain employs TRBV2 and TRBJ2-3, with D unclear. Germline CDR1 is SNHLY and CDR2 is FYNNEI. Trimming took off 7 bases at V and 6 bases at J, with 8 bases between the two ends. This CDR3 contains 11 residues. CDR3 coding DNA: TGTGCCAGCAATATCGAGGATACGCAGTATTTT. Protein sequence: CASNIEDTQYF.

The CDR3 DNA is TGTGCCACCAGCAGAGATCGGCGGGATCCCCTCCAGCAGTACTTC. As protein: CATSRDRRDPLQQYF. The chain carries TRBV15 and TRBJ2-7; perhaps TRBD2 as D (6 bases). Trimming cost V 0 bases and J 8 bases, with 17 bases left between them. The germline gives CDR1 LNHNV, CDR2 YYDKDF (reference sequence). This CDR3 is 15 amino acids long.

In this sample, this clone turned up once. The gene calls are TRBV14 and TRBJ2-3, with no clear D. The CDR3 consists of 15 residues. Germline lookup yields CDR1 SGHDN and CDR2 FVKESK. Trimming cost V 0 bases and J 4 bases, with 11 bases left between them. The CDR3: CASSQDLASSDTQYF. CDR3 DNA sequence: TGTGCCAGCAGCCAAGATTTGGCTAGTTCAGATACGCAGTATTTT.

The V and J genes are TRBV19 and TRBJ1-2; D is possibly TRBD1 (6 bases). Germline V lookup: CDR1 LNHDA, CDR2 SQIVND (reference sequence). V was clipped by 11 bases and J by 6 bases, with 19 bases between them. The CDR3 length is 13 residues. The CDR3 region has the DNA TGTGCCCAGCGGGGGGCAGGGCCAGATGGCTACACCTTC. It translates to CAQRGAGPDGYTF.

This clone was observed a single time. The chain carries TRBV19 and TRBJ1-3; perhaps TRBD1 as D (5 bases). Germline assignment: CDR1 LNHDA and CDR2 SQIVND (reference sequence). The CDR3 length is 13 residues. The ends were cut back, 11 bases at V and 0 bases at J, with 11 bases in the middle. The CDR3 protein is CAAGGVSGNTIYF. CDR3 bases: TGTGCCGCCGGAGGGGTCTCTGGAAACACCATATATTTT.

This chain links TRBV7-2 with TRBJ1-1, with unresolved D. The V end lost 2 bases, the J end lost 1 base, and 8 bases lay between the germline ends. The CDR3 length is 14 residues. Germline V lookup: CDR1 SGHTA, CDR2 FQGNSA. CDR3: CASSLYGENTEAFF. CDR3 nucleotide sequence: TGTGCCAGCAGCTTATACGGGGAGAACACTGAAGCTTTCTTT.

CDR3 bases: TGTGCCAGCAGCGTAATCTCCGGGTACGGCTACACCTTC. This codes for CASSVISGYGYTF. The chain carries TRBV9 and TRBJ1-2; D uncertain. There are 13 residues in the CDR3. V shed 1 base and J shed 8 bases, with 12 bases lying between them. CDR1 and CDR2 (germline): SGDLS, YYNGEE.

The chain uses TRBV5-8 and TRBJ1-3, with TRBD1 identical over 9 bases. After removal of 0 bases from V and 0 bases from J, the junction contained 10 bases not matched to a gene. The germline V gene has CDR1 SGHTS and CDR2 YDEGEE. This CDR3 contains 19 residues. The CDR3 here is CASSLDRQGVLSSGNTIYF. The CDR3 DNA reads TGTGCCAGCAGCTTGGACCGACAGGGGGTCCTCTCCTCTGGAAACACCATATATTTT.

The rearrangement joins TRBV10-3 to TRBJ1-1, with TRBD1 as a possible D gene (5 bases). Germline V lookup: CDR1 ENHRY, CDR2 SYGVKD. CDR3 size: 14 residues. Trimming left V 0 bases short and J 1 base short, with 6 bases between. CDR3 in amino acids: CAISESRANTEAFF. CDR3 DNA sequence: TGTGCCATCAGTGAGTCCAGGGCGAACACTGAAGCTTTCTTT.

This clone has just one count. The J gene is TRBJ1-2, the V gene TRBV7-2; D remains ambiguous. Germline-derived CDR1 and CDR2 are SGHTA and FQGNSA. CDR3 size: 13 residues. The germline V and J ends were trimmed by 5 bases and 3 bases, with 10 bases remaining between them. This CDR3 reads CASSPAGDYGYTF. The CDR3 nucleotides read TGTGCCAGCAGCCCTGCCGGGGACTATGGCTACACCTTC.

The chain carries TRBV7-9 and TRBJ2-5; unclear D gene. Germline CDR1 is SEHNR and CDR2 is FQNEAQ (reference sequence). V was cut by 4 bases and J by 3 bases, with 6 bases left in between. This CDR3 contains 12 residues. The CDR3 protein is CASSWQEETQYF. CDR3 coding DNA: TGTGCCAGCAGCTGGCAGGAAGAGACCCAGTACTTC.

The chain recombines TRBV15 with TRBJ1-2, with D possibly TRBD1 on 6 matching bases. V lost 0 bases, J lost 3 bases, and 14 bases lay in between. This CDR3 has 16 amino acids. Germline V gives CDR1 LNHNV, CDR2 YYDKDF (reference sequence). CDR3: CATSRDVAGVDYGYTF. Here the CDR3 DNA reads TGTGCCACCAGCAGAGATGTGGCAGGGGTGGACTATGGCTACACCTTC.

V usage is TRBV7-6 and J usage is TRBJ2-7, with 8 bases lining up with TRBD2. The CDR3 contains 15 residues. V gave up 3 bases and J gave up 3 bases; unmatched junction bases: 7. Germline CDR1 SGHVS, CDR2 FNYEAQ. CDR3 DNA sequence: TGTGCCAGCAGCTTTCCGCGGACTAGCTACTACGAGCAGTACTTC. Translated, it gives CASSFPRTSYYEQYF.

This chain uses TRBV7-2 with TRBJ1-4; D is perhaps TRBD1 (6 bases). From germline, CDR1 is SGHTA and CDR2 FQGNSA. V gave up 1 base and J gave up 7 bases, with 10 bases separating them. The CDR3 spans 14 residues. The CDR3 reads CASSLEQGGEKLFF. The CDR3 region has the DNA TGTGCCAGCAGCTTAGAACAGGGTGGTGAAAAACTGTTTTTT.

The CDR3 sequence: CASSLALGGNTEAFF. CDR3 nucleotides: TGTGCCAGCAGCTTAGCGTTGGGGGGGAACACTGAAGCTTTCTTT. The gene calls are TRBV7-9 and TRBJ1-1; D possibly corresponds to TRBD1 (5 bases). CDR3 length: 15 residues. V was clipped by 0 bases and J by 1 base, with 9 bases between them. Germline CDR1 reads SEHNR; CDR2 reads FQNEAQ (reference sequence).

The chain couples TRBV7-8 to TRBJ2-1, with 8 bases matching TRBD2. J gave up 3 bases and V 0 bases, and 10 bases lay outside the gene matches. CDR3 length: 18 residues. Germline V gene data show CDR1 as SGHVS and CDR2 as FQNEAQ. This CDR3 reads CASSLAASGSLGYNEQFF. CDR3 DNA: TGTGCCAGCAGCTTAGCGGCTAGCGGGTCGTTAGGCTACAATGAGCAGTTCTTC.

The chain is built from TRBV6-6 and TRBJ1-1, with D perhaps matching TRBD1 (6 bases). Germline assignment: CDR1 MNHNY and CDR2 SVGAGI (reference sequence). CDR3 length: 15 amino acids. The V and J ends lost 4 bases and 0 bases respectively, with 12 bases between them. CDR3 in DNA: TGTGCCAGCAGTTTGAACAGGGATCTGAACACTGAAGCTTTCTTT. This encodes CASSLNRDLNTEAFF.

This chain uses TRBV5-5 with TRBJ2-3, with 10 bases fitting TRBD2. V trimming: 5 bases; J trimming: 4 bases; junction bases outside the gene matches: 10. Germline lookup yields CDR1 SGHKS and CDR2 YYEKEE (reference sequence). The CDR3 runs 16 residues. As DNA, the CDR3 is TGTGCCAGCAGACATACCGGGACTAGCGTCGCAGATACGCAGTATTTT. It specifies CASRHTGTSVADTQYF.

This rearrangement joins TRBV10-1 to TRBJ1-5, with D possibly being TRBD1 (5 bases). V was pared by 6 bases and J by 0 bases, with 9 bases between. The germline CDR1 and CDR2 sequences are WNHNN and SYGVQD (reference sequence). The CDR3 runs 14 residues. DNA of the CDR3: TGCGCCAGCAGGACAGTGTATAGCAATCAGCCCCAGCATTTT. Its protein product is CASRTVYSNQPQHF.

About this clone: A junction boundary mismatches the germline segment, possibly from a read error. The gene calls are TRBV30 and TRBJ1-2; possible D gene TRBD1, 5 bases. The CDR3 loop spans 12 amino acids. CDR1 is GTSNPN, CDR2 SVGIG, per germline (reference sequence). The CDR3 spells CAWSLRDYGYTF. DNA of the CDR3: TGTGCCTGGAGTTTAAGGGACTACGGCTACACCTTC.

A single count supports this clone. The chain couples TRBV7-8 to TRBJ2-7; possibly TRBD1 for D (6 bases). The germline V gene encodes CDR1 SGHVS and CDR2 FQNEAQ. The V end was cut by 5 bases, the J end by 3 bases, with 11 bases between. The CDR3 totals 13 residues. The CDR3 is CASSQDSVYEQYF. The CDR3 DNA sequence: TGTGCCAGCAGCCAGGACAGTGTCTACGAGCAGTACTTC.

The genes are TRBV28 and TRBJ2-4; D is unclear. The CDR3 runs 13 residues. V gave up 3 bases and J gave up 3 bases, with 6 bases separating them. Germline V CDR1 and CDR2: MDHEN, SYDVKM. CDR3 amino acids: CASSFAGKNIQYF. As DNA, the CDR3 is TGTGCCAGCAGTTTCGCCGGCAAAAACATTCAGTACTTC.